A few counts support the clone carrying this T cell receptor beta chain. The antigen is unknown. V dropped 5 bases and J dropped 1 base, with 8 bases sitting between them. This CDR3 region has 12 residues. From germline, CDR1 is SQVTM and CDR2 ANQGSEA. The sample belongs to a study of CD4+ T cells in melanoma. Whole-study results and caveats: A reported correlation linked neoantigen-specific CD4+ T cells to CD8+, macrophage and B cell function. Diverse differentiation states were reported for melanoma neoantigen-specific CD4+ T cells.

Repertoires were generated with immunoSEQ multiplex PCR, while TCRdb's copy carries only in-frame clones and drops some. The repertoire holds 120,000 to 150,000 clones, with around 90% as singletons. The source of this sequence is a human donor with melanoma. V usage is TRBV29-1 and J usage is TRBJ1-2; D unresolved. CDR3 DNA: TGCAGCGTTAACCAGCGTAACTATGGCTACACCTTC. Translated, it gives CSVNQRNYGYTF.